The 16 T cell receptor beta chains below come from one sample, sequenced in a study of beta chain features in type 1 diabetes. Every isolated RNA sample was fully reverse transcribed, so sequencing captured expressed TCRB transcripts. Sequencing used immunoSEQ multiplex PCR; TCRdb keeps in-frame clones, though not all of them. This table has about 240,000 clones, about 25% appearing once. The specimen sequenced was central memory CD4+ T cells from blood. These receptors came from a man aged 25-45 years in good health.

The CDR3 DNA sequence: TGTGCCAGTAGTGTTTCCAGGGTGCGGCCAAACACTGAAGCTTTCTTT. Protein product: CASSVSRVRPNTEAFF. V usage is TRBV19 and J usage is TRBJ1-1; tentative D call: TRBD1 (5 bases). V was clipped by 5 bases and J by 2 bases, with 18 bases between them. The CDR3 covers 16 residues. CDR1 is LNHDA, CDR2 SQIVND, per germline (reference sequence). Combining the CDR3 with reference TRBV19 and TRBJ1-1 gives the whole variable domain DGGITQSPKYLFRKEGQNVTLSCEQNLNHDAMYWYRQDPGQGLRLIYYSQIVNDFQKGDIAEGYSVSREKKESFPLTVTSAQKNPTAFYLCASSVSRVRPNTEAFFGQGTRLTVV.

This clone has a handful of counts. The rearrangement joins TRBV2 to TRBJ1-5; 8 bases are shared with TRBD1. V gave up 7 bases and J gave up 11 bases; unmatched junction bases: 10. The CDR3 spans 13 residues. The germline gives CDR1 SNHLY, CDR2 FYNNEI. The CDR3 loop is CASNLGQEQTQHF. As DNA, the CDR3 is TGTGCCAGCAATCTGGGACAGGAGCAAACCCAGCATTTT.

About this clone itself: This same CDR3 is encoded by further DNA sequences in the sample. This sequence joins TRBV9 and TRBJ2-3; D is possibly TRBD2 (6 bases). The germline V gene has CDR1 SGDLS and CDR2 YYNGEE. V lost 0 bases and J lost 6, with 8 bases in between. The CDR3 loop spans 13 amino acids. DNA of the CDR3: TGTGCCAGCAGCGTAGGGGAGGACGATACGCAGTATTTT. Protein: CASSVGEDDTQYF.

The chain couples TRBV6-5 to TRBJ1-2; unclear D gene. The CDR3 has 12 amino acids. V lost 5 bases to trimming and J lost 8 bases, with 12 bases between them. Germline V lookup: CDR1 MNHEY, CDR2 SVGAGI. As DNA, the CDR3 is TGTGCCAGCAGTCGCTCCCTGGAAGGCTACACCTTC. As protein: CASSRSLEGYTF.

The V and J genes are TRBV5-4 and TRBJ1-4; no reliable D call. The CDR3 is 14 residues long. Germline V gene sequence: CDR1 SGHNT, CDR2 YYREEE (reference sequence). V was trimmed by 4 bases and J by 0 bases, leaving 7 bases between them. For the CDR3, the DNA is TGTGCCAGCAGCGAGGGCGCAACTAATGAAAAACTGTTTTTT. Translated: CASSEGATNEKLFF.

This clone came up once. The chain carries TRBV30 and TRBJ2-4; D might be TRBD1 (6 bases). Trimming left V 3 bases short and J 1 base short, with 13 bases between. The CDR3 is 15 amino acids. Germline assignment: CDR1 GTSNPN and CDR2 SVGIG (reference sequence). In DNA form, the CDR3 reads TGTGCCTGGAGCTTACAGGGTGCGGCCAAAAACATTCAGTACTTC. This sequence encodes CAWSLQGAAKNIQYF.

This rearrangement joins TRBV6-1 to TRBJ2-2; TRBD2 matches at 7 bases. This CDR3 contains 15 residues. Germline CDR1 is MNHNS and CDR2 is SASEGT. The ends lost 6 bases at V and 4 bases at J; junction bases unmatched: 8. The CDR3 is CASSFAGRATGELFF. The CDR3, as DNA: TGTGCCAGCAGCTTCGCTGGGAGGGCCACCGGGGAGCTGTTTTTT.

V gene TRBV15 combines with J gene TRBJ1-4; a weak D match, TRBD1 (5 bases). Per germline, CDR1 LNHNV and CDR2 YYDKDF (reference sequence). Trimming left V 4 bases short and J 0 bases short, with 18 bases between. The CDR3 covers 18 residues. The CDR3 here is CATSTKRGGWTTNEKLFF. The CDR3 coding sequence is TGTGCCACCAGCACCAAAAGGGGTGGATGGACAACTAATGAAAAACTGTTTTTT. Complete variable domain (other parts from reference TRBV15 and TRBJ1-4): DAMVIQNPRYQVTQFGKPVTLSCSQTLNHNVMYWYQQKSSQAPKLLFHYYDKDFNNEADTPDNFQSRRPNTSFCFLDIRSPGLGDTAMYLCATSTKRGGWTTNEKLFFGSGTQLSVL.

V is TRBV5-6 and J is TRBJ2-3, with unresolved D. Trimming cost V 1 base and J 2 bases, with 11 bases left between them. The CDR3 length is 15 residues. Germline V gene lookup returns CDR1 SGHDT and CDR2 YYEEEE. The CDR3 loop reads CASSLQGHLTDTQYF. In nucleotides, the CDR3 is TGTGCCAGCAGCTTGCAAGGGCATCTCACAGATACGCAGTATTTT.

This rearrangement joins TRBV9 to TRBJ2-3; 7 bases match TRBD2. V trimming: 1 base; J trimming: 3 bases; junction bases outside the gene matches: 2. Germline V CDR1 and CDR2: SGDLS, YYNGEE. CDR3 length: 14 amino acids. CDR3 DNA sequence: TGTGCCAGCAGCGTACTGCGGGGGACAGATACGCAGTATTTT. It translates to CASSVLRGTDTQYF.

The chain employs TRBV25-1 and TRBJ2-3; TRBD1 aligns across 9 bases. The V gene end was trimmed by 4 bases and the J gene end by 0 bases; junction bases not matched to a gene: 11. The CDR3 length is 18 residues. Germline CDR1 and CDR2: MGHDK and SYGVNS. CDR3 sequence: CASSGIVEGQGSTDTQYF. The DNA of the CDR3 is TGTGCCAGCAGTGGAATAGTTGAAGGACAGGGGAGCACAGATACGCAGTATTTT.

Only a few counts were recorded for this clone. This rearrangement joins TRBV11-2 to TRBJ2-1, with unresolved D. CDR3 length: 13 amino acids. Germline V lookup: CDR1 SGHAT, CDR2 FQNNGV. The ends were cut back, 0 bases at V and 15 bases at J, with 15 bases in the middle. The CDR3 region has the DNA TGTGCCAGCAGCTTAGATCGCGAGGACGTCCTGTTCTTC. Encoded protein: CASSLDREDVLFF.

V usage is TRBV19 and J usage is TRBJ1-1; the match to TRBD1 covers 10 bases. In germline, CDR1 is LNHDA, CDR2 SQIVND (reference sequence). V lost 7 bases to trimming and J lost 5 bases; unmatched junction nucleotides: 4. This CDR3 is 13 amino acids long. The CDR3 protein is CASMRDRGTEAFF. CDR3 sequence (DNA): TGTGCCAGTATGCGGGACAGGGGAACTGAAGCTTTCTTT.

The chain uses TRBV4-2 and TRBJ2-7, with a weak D call TRBD1 (6 bases). From germline, CDR1 is LGHNA and CDR2 YNFKEQ. This CDR3 spans 12 amino acids. Between the trimmed V and J ends, which lost 4 bases and 6 bases, there was a span of 10 bases. The CDR3 nucleotides are TGTGCCAGCAGCCCTGACAGGCTCGAGCAGTACTTC. Translation gives CASSPDRLEQYF.

Ten or more counts support this clone. V and J are TRBV5-1 and TRBJ2-7, with TRBD2 identical over 9 bases. With V trimmed by 0 bases and J by 2 bases, 3 bases remained unmatched. The length of the CDR3 is 15 residues. The germline V gene encodes CDR1 SGHRS and CDR2 YFSETQ. CDR3: CASSLVSGRTYEQYF. CDR3 coding DNA: TGCGCCAGCAGCTTGGTCAGCGGGAGGACCTACGAGCAGTACTTC.

This rearrangement joins TRBV27 to TRBJ2-2; 12 bases match TRBD2. The CDR3 spans 16 residues. Germline values: CDR1 MNHEY, CDR2 SMNVEV (reference sequence). V trimming: 6 bases; J trimming: 2 bases; junction bases outside the gene matches: 4. As DNA, the CDR3 is TGTGCCAGCAGCAGACTAGCGGGGGTCAACACCGGGGAGCTGTTTTTT. It is translated as CASSRLAGVNTGELFF.